The subject of this entry is one TCR beta chain. The antigen is unknown. Alongside a J-beta primer mix, a sample-barcoded 5' primer served in a second PCR lasting about 7 to 11 cycles. Each TCR beta cDNA got a 12-nucleotide random molecular identifier. Via MiXCR, TCRdb re-called the 5' RACE reads, giving one row per CDR3 protein. Here the sample spans 660,000 or so distinct CDR3 sequences, roughly three fifths being singletons. V lost 3 bases and J 0 bases, leaving 13 bases between the germline ends. CDR1 is ENHRY and CDR2 is SYGVKD in the germline V gene. The CDR3 has 16 residues. This entry comes from a study of blood T cells in healthy people across ages. Findings and limits, study-wide: Unsorted PBMCs prevented conclusive naive versus antigen-experienced comparison. Estimated diversity across one million T cells was deemed an underestimate.

Samples each yielded at least 6 micrograms of total RNA. The clonotype originates from a man in his fifties or sixties in good health. The specimen was blood. The gene calls are TRBV10-3 and TRBJ2-3; D is unresolved. CDR3 amino acids: CAISETAFGSTDTQYF. The CDR3 region has the DNA TGTGCCATCAGTGAAACAGCGTTCGGGAGCACAGATACGCAGTATTTT.